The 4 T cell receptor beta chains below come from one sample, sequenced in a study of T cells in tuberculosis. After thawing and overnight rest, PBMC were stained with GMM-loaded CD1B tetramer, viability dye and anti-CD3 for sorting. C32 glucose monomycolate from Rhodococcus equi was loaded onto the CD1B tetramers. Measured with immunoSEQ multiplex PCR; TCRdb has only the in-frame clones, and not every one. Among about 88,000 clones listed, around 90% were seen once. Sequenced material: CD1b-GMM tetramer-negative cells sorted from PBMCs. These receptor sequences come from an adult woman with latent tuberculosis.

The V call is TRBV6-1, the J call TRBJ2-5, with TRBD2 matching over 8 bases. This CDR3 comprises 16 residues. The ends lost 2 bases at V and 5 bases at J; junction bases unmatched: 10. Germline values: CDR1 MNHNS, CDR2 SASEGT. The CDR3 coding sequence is TGTGCCAGCAGTGAACCCTATCCGGGGGGGCAGGAGACCCAGTACTTC. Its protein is CASSEPYPGGQETQYF.

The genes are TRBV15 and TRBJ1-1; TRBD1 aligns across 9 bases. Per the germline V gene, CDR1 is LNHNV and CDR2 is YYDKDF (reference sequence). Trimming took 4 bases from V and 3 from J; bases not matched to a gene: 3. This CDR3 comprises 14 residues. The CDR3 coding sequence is TGTGCCACCAGCAAGACAGGGGGAGACACTGAAGCTTTCTTT. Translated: CATSKTGGDTEAFF.

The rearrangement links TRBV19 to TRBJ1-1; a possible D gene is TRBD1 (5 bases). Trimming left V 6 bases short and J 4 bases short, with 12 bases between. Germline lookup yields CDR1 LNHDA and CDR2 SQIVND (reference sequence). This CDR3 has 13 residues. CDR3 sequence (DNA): TGTGCCAGTAGGGTTGTGGGGGGCACTGAAGCTTTCTTT. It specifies CASRVVGGTEAFF.

For the CDR3, the DNA is TGTGCCAGTCGGCGCGGGGGGGCGTCCTACAATGAGCAGTTCTTC. It yields the protein CASRRGGASYNEQFF. The gene calls are TRBV19 and TRBJ2-1; 9 bases are shared with TRBD2. The J segment lost 1 base and the V segment lost 8 bases, leaving 6 bases of the junction unmatched. The CDR3 is 15 amino acids. Per germline, CDR1 LNHDA and CDR2 SQIVND (reference sequence). Using reference TRBV19 and TRBJ2-1 for the parts outside the CDR3, the full variable domain is DGGITQSPKYLFRKEGQNVTLSCEQNLNHDAMYWYRQDPGQGLRLIYYSQIVNDFQKGDIAEGYSVSREKKESFPLTVTSAQKNPTAFYLCASRRGGASYNEQFFGPGTRLTVL.